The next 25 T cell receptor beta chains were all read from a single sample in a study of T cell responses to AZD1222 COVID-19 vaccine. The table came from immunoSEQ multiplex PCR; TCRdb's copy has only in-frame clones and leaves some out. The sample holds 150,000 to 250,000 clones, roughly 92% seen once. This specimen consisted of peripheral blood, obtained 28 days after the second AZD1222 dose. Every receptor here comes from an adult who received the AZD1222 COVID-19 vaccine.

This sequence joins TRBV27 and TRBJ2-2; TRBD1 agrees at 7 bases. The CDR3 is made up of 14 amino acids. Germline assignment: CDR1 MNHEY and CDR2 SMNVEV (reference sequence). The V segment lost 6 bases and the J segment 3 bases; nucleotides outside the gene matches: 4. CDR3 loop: CASRRQGHTGELFF. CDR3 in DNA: TGTGCCAGCAGAAGACAGGGCCACACCGGGGAGCTGTTTTTT.

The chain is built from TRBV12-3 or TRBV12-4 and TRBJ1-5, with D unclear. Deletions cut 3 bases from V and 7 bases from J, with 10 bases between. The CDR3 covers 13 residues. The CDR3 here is CASSLRERQPQHF. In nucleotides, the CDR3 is TGTGCCAGCAGTTTGAGGGAAAGGCAGCCCCAGCATTTT.

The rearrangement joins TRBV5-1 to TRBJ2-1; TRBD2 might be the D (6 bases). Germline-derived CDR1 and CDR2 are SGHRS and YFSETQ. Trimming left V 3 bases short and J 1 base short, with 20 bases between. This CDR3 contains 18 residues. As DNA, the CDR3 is TGCGCCAGCAGCTCGTCTAGCGACCCCAACAAATCCTACAATGAGCAGTTCTTC. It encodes CASSSSSDPNKSYNEQFF.

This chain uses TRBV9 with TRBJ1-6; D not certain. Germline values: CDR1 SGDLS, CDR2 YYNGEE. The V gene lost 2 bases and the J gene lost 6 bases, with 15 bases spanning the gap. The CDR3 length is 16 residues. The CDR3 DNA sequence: TGTGCCAGCAGCGTCAACTCCGGACCGGCTAATTCACCCCTCCACTTT. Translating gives CASSVNSGPANSPLHF.

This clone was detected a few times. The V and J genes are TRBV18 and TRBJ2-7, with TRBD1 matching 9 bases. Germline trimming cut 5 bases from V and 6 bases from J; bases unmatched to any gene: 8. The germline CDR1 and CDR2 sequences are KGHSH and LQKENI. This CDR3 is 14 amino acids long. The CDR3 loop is CASSSGTGLVEQYF. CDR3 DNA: TGTGCCAGCTCATCCGGGACAGGGCTCGTCGAGCAGTACTTC.

CDR3 in DNA: TGTGCCAGCAGCTCGCGGACAGCCACTGCTTCCTACGAGCAGTACTTC. This sequence encodes CASSSRTATASYEQYF. The chain uses TRBV7-2 and TRBJ2-7; tentative D call: TRBD1 (6 bases). CDR1 is SGHTA and CDR2 is FQGNSA in the germline V gene. Trimming left V 4 bases short and J 1 base short, with 17 bases between. There are 16 residues in the CDR3. Using reference TRBV7-2 and TRBJ2-7 for the parts outside the CDR3, the full variable domain is GAGVSQSPSNKVTEKGKDVELRCDPISGHTALYWYRQSLGQGLEFLIYFQGNSAPDKSGLPSDRFSAERTGGSVSTLTIQRTQQEDSAVYLCASSSRTATASYEQYFGPGTRLTVT.

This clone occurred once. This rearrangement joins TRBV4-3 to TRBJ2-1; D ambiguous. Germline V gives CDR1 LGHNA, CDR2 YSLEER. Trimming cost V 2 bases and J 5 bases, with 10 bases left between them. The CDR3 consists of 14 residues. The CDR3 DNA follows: TGCGCCAGCAGCCAAAGCCCCTGGGACAATGAGCAGTTCTTC. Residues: CASSQSPWDNEQFF.

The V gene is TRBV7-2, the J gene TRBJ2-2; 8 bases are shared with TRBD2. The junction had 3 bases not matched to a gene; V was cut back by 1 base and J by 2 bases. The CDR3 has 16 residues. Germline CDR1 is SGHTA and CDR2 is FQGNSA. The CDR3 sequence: CASSLVSGDNTGELFF. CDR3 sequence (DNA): TGTGCCAGCAGCTTAGTTAGCGGGGACAACACCGGGGAGCTGTTTTTT. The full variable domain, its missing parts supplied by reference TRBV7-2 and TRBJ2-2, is GAGVSQSPSNKVTEKGKDVELRCDPISGHTALYWYRQSLGQGLEFLIYFQGNSAPDKSGLPSDRFSAERTGGSVSTLTIQRTQQEDSAVYLCASSLVSGDNTGELFFGEGSRLTVL.

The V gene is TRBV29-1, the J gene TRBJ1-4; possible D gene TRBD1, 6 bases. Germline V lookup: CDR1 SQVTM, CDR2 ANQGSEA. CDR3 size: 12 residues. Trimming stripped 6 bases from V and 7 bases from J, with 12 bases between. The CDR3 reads CSVARTAEKLFF. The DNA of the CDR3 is TGCAGCGTGGCTAGGACAGCTGAAAAACTGTTTTTT. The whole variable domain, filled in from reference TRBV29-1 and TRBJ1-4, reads SAVISQKPSRDICQRGTSLTIQCQVDSQVTMMFWYRQQPGQSLTLIATANQGSEATYESGFVIDKFPISRPNLTFSTLTVSNMSPEDSSIYLCSVARTAEKLFFGSGTQLSVL.

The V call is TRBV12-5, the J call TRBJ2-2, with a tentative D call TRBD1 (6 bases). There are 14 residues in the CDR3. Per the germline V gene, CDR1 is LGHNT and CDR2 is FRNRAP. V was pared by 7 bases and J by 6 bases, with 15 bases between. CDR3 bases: TGTGCTAGTGCCCTAACAGGGACCTCCGGGGAGCTGTTTTTT. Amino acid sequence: CASALTGTSGELFF. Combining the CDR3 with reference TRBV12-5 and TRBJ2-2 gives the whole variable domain DARVTQTPRHKVTEMGQEVTMRCQPILGHNTVFWYRQTMMQGLELLAYFRNRAPLDDSGMPKDRFSAEMPDATLATLKIQPSEPRDSAVYFCASALTGTSGELFFGEGSRLTVL.

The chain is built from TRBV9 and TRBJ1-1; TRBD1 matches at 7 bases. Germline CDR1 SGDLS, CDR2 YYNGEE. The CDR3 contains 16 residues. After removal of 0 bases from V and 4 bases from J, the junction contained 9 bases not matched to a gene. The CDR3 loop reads CASSVVGKGAVTEAFF. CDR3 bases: TGTGCCAGCAGCGTAGTAGGGAAGGGGGCGGTCACTGAAGCTTTCTTT.

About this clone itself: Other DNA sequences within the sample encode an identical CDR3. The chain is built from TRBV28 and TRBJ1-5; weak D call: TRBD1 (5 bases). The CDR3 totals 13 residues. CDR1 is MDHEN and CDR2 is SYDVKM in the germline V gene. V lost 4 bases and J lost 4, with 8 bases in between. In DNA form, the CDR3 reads TGTGCCAGCAGTTGGGGGTCGAATCAGCCCCAGCATTTT. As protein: CASSWGSNQPQHF.

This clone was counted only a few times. Written as DNA, the CDR3 is TGTGCCAGCAGCTTAACAACGGGAGGAAATTCACCCCTCCACTTT. Translated: CASSLTTGGNSPLHF. The rearrangement joins TRBV7-2 to TRBJ1-6; D ambiguous. Germline CDR1 reads SGHTA; CDR2 reads FQGNSA. Trimming pared 2 bases from V and 7 bases from J, leaving 12 bases between. This CDR3 is 15 amino acids long.

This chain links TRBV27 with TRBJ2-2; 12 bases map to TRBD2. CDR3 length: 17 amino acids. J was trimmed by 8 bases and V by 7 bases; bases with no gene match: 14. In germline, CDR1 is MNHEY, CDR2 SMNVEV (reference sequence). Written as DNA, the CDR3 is TGTGCCAGCACCTTCAGACTAGCGGGGGTGGCCAGGGGGGAGCTGTTTTTT. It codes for CASTFRLAGVARGELFF.

CDR3 region: CASSLVGTSGGARETQYF. CDR3 nucleotides: TGCGCCAGCAGCTTGGTGGGGACTAGCGGGGGGGCCCGAGAGACCCAGTACTTC. The J gene is TRBJ2-5, the V gene TRBV5-1, with 16 bases fitting TRBD2. CDR1 SGHRS and CDR2 YFSETQ come from the germline V gene. The CDR3 runs to 18 residues. V was pared by 0 bases and J by 4 bases, with 6 bases of the junction left unmatched.

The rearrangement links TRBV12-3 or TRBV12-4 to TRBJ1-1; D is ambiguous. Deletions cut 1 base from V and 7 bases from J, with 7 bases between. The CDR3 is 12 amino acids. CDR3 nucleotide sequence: TGTGCCAGCAGTTTAGGGGCAGTTGAAGCTTTCTTT. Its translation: CASSLGAVEAFF.

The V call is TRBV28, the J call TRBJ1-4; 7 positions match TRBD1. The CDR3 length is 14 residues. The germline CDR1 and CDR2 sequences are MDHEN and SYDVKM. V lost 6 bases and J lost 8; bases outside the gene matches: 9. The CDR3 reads CASSWTGVIEKLFF. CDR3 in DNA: TGTGCCAGCAGCTGGACAGGTGTAATAGAAAAACTGTTTTTT.

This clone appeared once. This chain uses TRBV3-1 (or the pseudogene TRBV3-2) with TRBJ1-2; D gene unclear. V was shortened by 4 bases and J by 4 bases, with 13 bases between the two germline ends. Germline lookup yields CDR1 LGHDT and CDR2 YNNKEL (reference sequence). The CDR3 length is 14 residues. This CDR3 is CASSPVRVLYGYTF. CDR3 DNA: TGTGCCAGCAGCCCCGTGAGGGTTCTCTATGGCTACACCTTC.

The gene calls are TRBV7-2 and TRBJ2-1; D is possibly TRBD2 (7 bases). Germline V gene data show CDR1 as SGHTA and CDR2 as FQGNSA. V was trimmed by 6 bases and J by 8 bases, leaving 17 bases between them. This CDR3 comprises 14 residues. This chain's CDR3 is CASRSRGGGDEQFF. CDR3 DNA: TGTGCCAGCAGATCAAGGGGAGGGGGAGATGAGCAGTTCTTC.

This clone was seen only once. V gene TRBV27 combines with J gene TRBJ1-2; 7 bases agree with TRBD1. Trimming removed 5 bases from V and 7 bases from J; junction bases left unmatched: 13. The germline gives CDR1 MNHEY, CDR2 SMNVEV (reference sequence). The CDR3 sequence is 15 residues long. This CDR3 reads CASSNPGTASGGYTF. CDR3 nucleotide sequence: TGTGCCAGCAGTAACCCTGGGACAGCCTCGGGTGGCTACACCTTC.

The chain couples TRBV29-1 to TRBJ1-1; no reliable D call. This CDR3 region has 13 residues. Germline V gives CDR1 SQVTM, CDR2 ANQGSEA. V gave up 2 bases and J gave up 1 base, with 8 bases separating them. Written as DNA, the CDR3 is TGCAGCGTTGAACCGCATGAGAACACTGAAGCTTTCTTT. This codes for CSVEPHENTEAFF.

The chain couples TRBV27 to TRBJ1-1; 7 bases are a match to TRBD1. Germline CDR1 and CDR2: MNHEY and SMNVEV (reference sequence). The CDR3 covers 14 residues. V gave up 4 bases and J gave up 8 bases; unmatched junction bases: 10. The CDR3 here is CASSSGQPPPEAFF. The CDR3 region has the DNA TGTGCCAGCAGTTCGGGACAGCCACCGCCCGAAGCTTTCTTT.

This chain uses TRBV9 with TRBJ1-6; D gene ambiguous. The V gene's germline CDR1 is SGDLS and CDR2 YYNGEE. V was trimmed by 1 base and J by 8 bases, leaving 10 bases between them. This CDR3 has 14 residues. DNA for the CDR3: TGTGCCAGCAGCGTATTGAAGGGCGATTCACCCCTCCACTTT. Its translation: CASSVLKGDSPLHF.

The CDR3: CASSFYRAEAEAFF. In DNA form, the CDR3 reads TGTGCCAGCAGCTTTTACAGGGCCGAGGCTGAAGCTTTCTTT. The chain uses TRBV7-2 and TRBJ1-1, with D perhaps matching TRBD1 (6 bases). Germline CDR1 and CDR2: SGHTA and FQGNSA. CDR3 size: 14 residues. V lost 3 bases to trimming and J lost 6 bases, with 14 bases between them.

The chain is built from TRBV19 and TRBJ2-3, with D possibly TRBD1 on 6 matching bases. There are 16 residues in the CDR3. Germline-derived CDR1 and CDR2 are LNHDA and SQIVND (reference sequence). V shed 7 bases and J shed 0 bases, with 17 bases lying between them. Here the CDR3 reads CASKGRGGPSTDTQYF. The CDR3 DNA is TGTGCCAGTAAAGGGAGAGGGGGACCTAGCACAGATACGCAGTATTTT.